This entry is about one TCR beta chain. Its antigen is not known. CDR1 and CDR2 (germline): MDHEN, SYDVKM. There are 13 residues in the CDR3. With 4 bases removed from V and 2 bases from J, the gap between germline ends came to 8 bases. The sample originates from a study of cytomegalovirus exposure and HLA in healthy donors. Primers for the PCR totalled 60 Vbeta and 13 Jbeta. The repertoire was sequenced with immunoSEQ multiplex PCR; TCRdb's copy has only in-frame clones and lacks some. The sample table includes more than 95,000 clones. Study-wide results and caveats: There were several of the most significant clusters that appeared linked to common viral pathogens in a later analysis. One cluster of highly shared sequence variants probably arose as a sequencing artifact.

This TCR was sampled from a man aged 35-49 years in good health and CMV-seronegative. The chain couples TRBV28 to TRBJ1-1; TRBD1 is a possible D gene (6 bases). Sequencing was carried out using PBMCs. The CDR3 loop reads CASSSGTNTEAFF. As DNA, the CDR3 is TGTGCCAGCAGTTCCGGGACAAACACTGAAGCTTTCTTT.